This section outlines one T cell receptor (beta chain) sequence together with its context. The sample originates from a study of CD8 T cells in Susac syndrome. In blood CD8+ and CD4+ T cells, TCR beta underwent sequencing. In the multiple sclerosis control group, patients were treatment-naive and had stable or active relapsing-remitting disease. Random-hexamer reverse transcription was applied to about 0.45 to 1 ug RNA. Across 54 Vbeta and 13 Jbeta, TCR beta CDR3 was amplified with immunoSEQ multiplex PCR. MiXCR, run by TCRdb on the immunoSEQ multiplex PCR reads, gives a single entry per CDR3 protein. Of about 180,000 distinct CDR3 sequences in the sample, approximately 95% are singletons; the top ten hold about 0.088%. This TCR was sampled from a human donor with multiple sclerosis. The sequenced material came from CD4+ T cells from PBMCs.

The CDR3 here is CAWGTGPVYEQYF. The CDR3 DNA is TGTGCCTGGGGAACAGGGCCAGTCTACGAGCAGTACTTC. The chain has TRBV30 and TRBJ2-7; maybe TRBD1 (6 bases). V was clipped by 5 bases and J by 3 bases, with 14 bases between them. The CDR3 covers 13 residues. The germline CDR1 and CDR2 sequences are GTSNPN and SVGIG (reference sequence).